This TCR beta chain was sequenced for a study of control samples from healthy donors and cancer patients. This CDR3 spans 15 amino acids. Trimming removed 1 base at V and 0 bases at J, with 10 bases between. CDR1 is SEHNR and CDR2 is FQNEAQ in the germline V gene (reference sequence). Repertoires were generated with immunoSEQ multiplex PCR, while TCRdb's copy carries only in-frame clones and drops some. The sample carries about 40,000 clones, roughly 90% recorded once. The clonotype originates from a woman aged 45-60 years in good health. Sequenced input: blood. The chain carries TRBV7-9 and TRBJ2-7; D is undetermined. CDR3 sequence: CASSLVPAVSYEQYF. The CDR3, as DNA: TGTGCCAGCAGCTTAGTCCCCGCGGTCTCCTACGAGCAGTACTTC.